This section outlines one TCR beta chain sequence together with its context. Its specificity is not known. Germline assignment: CDR1 SEHNR and CDR2 FQNEAQ (reference sequence). This CDR3 contains 15 residues. The germline V and J ends were trimmed by 1 base and 1 base, with 10 bases remaining between them. TCRdb recomputed calls from the reads with MiXCR, one row per CDR3 protein. This sample has 650,000 to 900,000 distinct CDR3 sequences, with approximately 30% found just once. The sample originates from a study of T cell repertoires in cytomegalovirus infection. Background on the study: Researchers turned to recently identified HLA-C-restricted CMV epitopes as well as well-studied HLA-B-restricted ones. Both a matching HLA type and CMV infection were indicated by public TCR beta signatures.

Whole-study results and caveats: HLA-C-restricted CMV-specific TCR beta clonotypes prevailed in the ex vivo response. There were carriers of CMV plus the relevant HLA, and cumulative public TCR beta family frequency identified them.

The source of this sequence is a human donor in good health (CMV status not recorded). Some clones in this sample may be carry-over from other donors' samples. V usage is TRBV7-9 and J usage is TRBJ2-5; no definite D call. The sequences come from cultured CD8+ T cells from PBMCs, collected from culture after CMV antigen stimulation. As DNA, the CDR3 is TGTGCCAGCAGCTTAGTCGTCACACGCCAAGAGACCCAGTACTTC. Protein: CASSLVVTRQETQYF.